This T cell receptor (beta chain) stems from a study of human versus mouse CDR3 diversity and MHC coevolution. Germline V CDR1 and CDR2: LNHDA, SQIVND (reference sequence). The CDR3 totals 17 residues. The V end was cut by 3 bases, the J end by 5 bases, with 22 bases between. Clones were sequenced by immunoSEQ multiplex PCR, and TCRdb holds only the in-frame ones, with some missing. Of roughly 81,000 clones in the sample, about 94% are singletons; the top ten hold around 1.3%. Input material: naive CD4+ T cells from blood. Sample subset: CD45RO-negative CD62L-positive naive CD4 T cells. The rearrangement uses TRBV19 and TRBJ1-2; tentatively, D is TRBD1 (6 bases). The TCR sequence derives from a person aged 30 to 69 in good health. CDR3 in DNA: TGTGCCAGTAGTATTTTGCGGGGGGCGCGTTTTATGTATGGCTACACCTTC. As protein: CASSILRGARFMYGYTF.